This is a list of T cell receptor beta chains from one sample in a study of T cell responses to AZD1222 COVID-19 vaccine. The method was immunoSEQ multiplex PCR; TCRdb's version includes in-frame clones alone and lacks a portion of them. The top ten clones hold around 1.6% of a sample with 75,000 to 100,000 clones, roughly nine tenths of them seen once. The material was peripheral blood, obtained on day 0 of AZD1222 vaccination. The receptor source for this set is an adult in good health. Each CDR3 is given with its conserved first and last residue. Each record gives: V gene, CDR3 protein.

TRBV2 | CASSEIGSNQPQHF
TRBV11-3 | CASSQVPGTGELFF
TRBV13 | CASSPRLGRATEAFF
TRBV29-1 | CSVEDRSGQGFSYEQYF
TRBV4-1 | CASSQGTVNTEAFF
TRBV10-2 | CASTVQRGRNEQFF
TRBV6-2/TRBV6-3 | CASSPEGLAFGEQFF
TRBV7-2 | CASSLVTGGTGELFF
TRBV5-1 | CASSLAPGANNEQFF
TRBV7-6 | CASSLEATSGVYTQYF
TRBV30 | CAWSPPGDRGSYYGYTF
TRBV2 | CASSLAGNMRQETQYF
TRBV4-1 | CASSEAGTTNYGYTF